Following are 13 T cell receptor beta chains from one sample sequenced in a study of T cells after yellow fever vaccination. TCRdb itself ran the 5' RACE reads through MiXCR, one entry per CDR3 protein. The table records approximately 180,000 distinct CDR3 sequences, 5.5% to 7.5% of them present only once. The source was CD4+ T cells sorted from PBMCs, collected on the day of the first yellow fever vaccination. The receptor source for this set is a young man who received the YFV17D yellow fever vaccine.

The CDR3 loop is CAISELGEEGYNEQFF. DNA of the CDR3: TGTGCCATCAGTGAGCTAGGAGAGGAAGGATACAATGAGCAGTTCTTC. The chain is built from TRBV10-3 and TRBJ2-1; D gene uncertain. The CDR3 is 16 amino acids. Trimming shortened V by 2 bases and J by 4 bases, and 15 bases separated the two germline ends. Per germline, CDR1 ENHRY and CDR2 SYGVKD.

This clonotype was detected only a few times. The chain employs TRBV12-3 or TRBV12-4 and TRBJ2-5, with D tentatively TRBD2 (6 bases). V dropped 4 bases and J dropped 5 bases, with 17 bases sitting between them. This CDR3 comprises 15 residues. The CDR3 sequence: CASSSPGGRWETQYF. CDR3 in DNA: TGTGCCAGCAGTTCCCCCGGGGGAAGATGGGAGACCCAGTACTTC.

This clonotype was observed at least ten times. The gene calls are TRBV20-1 and TRBJ2-5, with 9 bases that match TRBD2. Losses at the gene ends were 6 bases for V and 7 bases for J; bases not matched to a gene: 9. The CDR3 is made up of 13 amino acids. Germline CDR1 and CDR2: DFQATT and SNEGSKA (reference sequence). The CDR3 region has the DNA TGCAGTGCAACGACTAGCGGTGGGGGGACCCAGTACTTC. As protein: CSATTSGGGTQYF.

This clonotype was detected only a few times. CDR3 sequence (DNA): TGTGCCACTGACAGGGATTCATGGTCACCCCTCCACTTT. It translates to CATDRDSWSPLHF. The chain uses TRBV5-8 and TRBJ1-6, with TRBD1 matching 7 bases. V was clipped by 9 bases and J by 10 bases; unmatched bases: 10. Germline loops: CDR1 SGHTS, CDR2 YDEGEE. The CDR3 runs to 13 residues.

This clonotype appeared many times. This chain links TRBV7-2 with TRBJ2-2; 9 nucleotides agree with TRBD1. From germline, CDR1 is SGHTA and CDR2 FQGNSA. V lost 2 bases, J lost 2 bases, and 3 bases stayed unmatched. CDR3 length equals 16 residues. The CDR3 sequence: CASSLMGQGNTGELFF. For the CDR3, the DNA is TGTGCCAGCAGCTTAATGGGACAGGGAAACACCGGGGAGCTGTTTTTT.

The CDR3 loop reads CASSSRQGPEISYEQYV. In DNA form, the CDR3 reads TGTGCCAGCAGCTCGAGACAGGGCCCAGAGATATCCTACGAGCAGTACGTC. This rearrangement joins TRBV11-3 to TRBJ2-7; the match to TRBD1 covers 7 bases. CDR3 length equals 17 residues. From germline, CDR1 is SGHNT and CDR2 YENEEA. V was clipped by 4 bases and J by 1 base; unmatched bases: 13.

This clonotype occurred a few times. The chain recombines TRBV5-4 with TRBJ1-6; D is ambiguous. Trimming left V 2 bases short and J 8 bases short, with 8 bases between. CDR1 SGHNT and CDR2 YYREEE come from the germline V gene (reference sequence). The CDR3 spans 13 residues. CDR3 amino acids: CASSFDRDSPLHF. CDR3 DNA sequence: TGTGCCAGCAGCTTTGACCGGGATTCACCCCTCCACTTT.

This clonotype was detected ten times or more. J is TRBJ2-7 and V is TRBV6-2 or TRBV6-3; perhaps D is TRBD1 or TRBD2 (6 bases each). Trimming removed 8 bases at V and 3 bases at J, with 29 bases between. The CDR3 has 18 amino acids. Germline V lookup: CDR1 MNHEY, CDR2 SVGEGT. CDR3 residues: CASFSGRQPRRGVYEQYV. The CDR3 coding sequence is TGTGCCAGCTTCTCGGGGCGGCAACCTCGTAGGGGGGTCTACGAGCAGTACGTC.

J is TRBJ1-1 and V is TRBV7-2; perhaps TRBD1 as D (5 bases). This CDR3 is built from 13 residues. Trimming took 3 bases from V and 3 from J, leaving 8 bases between them. Germline lookup yields CDR1 SGHTA and CDR2 FQGNSA. The CDR3 protein is CASSLQGYTEAFF. The CDR3 DNA follows: TGTGCCAGCAGCTTGCAGGGCTACACTGAAGCTTTCTTT.

This clonotype was detected many times. The chain carries TRBV20-1 and TRBJ2-5, with unresolved D. The ends were cut back, 1 base at V and 5 bases at J, with 11 bases in the middle. Germline values: CDR1 DFQATT, CDR2 SNEGSKA (reference sequence). There are 13 residues in the CDR3. The CDR3 nucleotides are TGCAGTGCTAGAGTTCCCCCCCGGGAGACCCAGTACTTC. Protein sequence: CSARVPPRETQYF.

This clonotype was seen repeatedly, ten times or more. The chain uses TRBV20-1 and TRBJ2-7; 10 nucleotides line up with TRBD1. Germline trimming cut 6 bases from V and 3 bases from J; bases unmatched to any gene: 2. Germline assignment: CDR1 DFQATT and CDR2 SNEGSKA (reference sequence). CDR3 length: 12 residues. The CDR3 DNA follows: TGCAGTGCCCGGACAGGGGGCTACGAGCAGTACTTC. Translated: CSARTGGYEQYF.

This clonotype was recorded at least ten times. This chain connects TRBV24-1 to TRBJ2-1; the match to TRBD2 covers 12 bases. Germline CDR1 and CDR2: KGHDR and SFDVKD. The CDR3 is 16 residues long. The junction had 5 bases not matched to a gene; V was cut back by 4 bases and J by 5 bases. CDR3 coding DNA: TGTGCCACCAGTGACCCGGGGACTAGCGGGCACAATGAGCAGTTCTTC. Its translation is CATSDPGTSGHNEQFF.

This clonotype ranks as medium-sized. The chain uses TRBV6-2 or TRBV6-3 and TRBJ2-1; 9 bases are shared with TRBD1. The germline V gene encodes CDR1 MNHEY and CDR2 SVGEGT. The J segment lost 5 bases and the V segment lost 5 bases, leaving 10 bases of the junction unmatched. This CDR3 has 16 amino acids. CDR3 in amino acids: CASSPLRDRVDNEQFF. As DNA, the CDR3 is TGTGCCAGCAGTCCCCTCCGGGACAGGGTGGACAATGAGCAGTTCTTC.